The rows below give T cell receptor beta chains drawn from one sample of a study of beta chain features in type 1 diabetes. Assay: immunoSEQ multiplex PCR; the TCRdb copy retains only in-frame clones and omits some. The data show under 400,000 clones, roughly 12% seen once. Sample: naive CD4+ T cells from blood. The receptors shown here come from a man aged 18 to 29 in good health. CDR3s include the opening cysteine and the closing phenylalanine or tryptophan. The order of the fields is V gene, clone size, J gene, D gene, CDR3 DNA, CDR3 protein. D genes are given only for firm matches. Only some rows state a clone size, as once, few, many or a class for expanded clones.

TRBV15,few,TRBJ2-1,TRBD1,TGTGCCACCAGCCAAGACAGGGACATCTCCTACAATGAGCAGTTCTTC,CATSQDRDISYNEQFF
TRBV11-1,few,TRBJ2-7,.,TGTGCCAGCAGCTTTTCCAGGGGATTCTCCTACGAGCAGTACTTC,CASSFSRGFSYEQYF
TRBV5-4,few,TRBJ1-5,.,TGTGCCAGCAGCTCTGGGGGGGAACAGCCCCAGCATTTT,CASSSGGEQPQHF
TRBV28,few,TRBJ2-7,TRBD2,TGTGCCAGCAGTTACCCGGGGGGGGACGAGCAGTACTTC,CASSYPGGDEQYF
TRBV7-9,.,TRBJ2-7,.,TGTGCCAGCAGCTCCCCGACAGGCCGCTACGAGCAGTACTTC,CASSSPTGRYEQYF
TRBV28,.,TRBJ2-1,TRBD2,TGTGCCAGCACCTTCGCCGGGACTAGCGGGGTAAATGAGCAGTTCTTC,CASTFAGTSGVNEQFF
TRBV28,.,TRBJ2-6,.,TGTGCCAGCGGTTTGAGCGGCTCTGGGGCCAACGTCCTGACTTTC,CASGLSGSGANVLTF
TRBV10-3,many,TRBJ2-7,.,TGTGCCATCAGTGAGAGGACAGACTACGAGCAGTACTTC,CAISERTDYEQYF
TRBV5-1,.,TRBJ2-7,TRBD1,TGCGCCAGCAGCTTGGGTGTGACAGGGGACGCCTACGAGCAGTACTTC,CASSLGVTGDAYEQYF
TRBV7-2,.,TRBJ2-3,TRBD2,TGTGCCAGCAGCTCACGACTAGCGGGAGGGACAGATACGCAGTATTTT,CASSSRLAGGTDTQYF
TRBV5-1,.,TRBJ2-7,.,TGCGCCAGCAGCTTCCAGGGGACGACCTCCGAGCAGTACTTC,CASSFQGTTSEQYF
TRBV9,few,TRBJ2-1,TRBD2,TGTGCCAGCAGCCCGTCCGGGGGCGCGGTAGCGGGGCCCTACAATGAGCAGTTCTTC,CASSPSGGAVAGPYNEQFF
TRBV5-1,.,TRBJ2-3,.,TGCGCCAGCAGCTTGGAATCTCGGGGAGGAGGCACAGATACGCAGTATTTT,CASSLESRGGGTDTQYF
TRBV15,.,TRBJ1-5,TRBD1,TGTGCCACCAGCAGAGACAGGGGGGATAGCAATCAGCCCCAGCATTTT,CATSRDRGDSNQPQHF
TRBV13,few,TRBJ2-2,TRBD1,TGTGCCAGCAGTTTTGGACAGGCTGCGAACACCGGGGAGCTGTTTTTT,CASSFGQAANTGELFF
TRBV9,.,TRBJ2-2,.,TGTGCCAGCAGCGTCGGGACAAAGAACACCGGGGAGCTGTTTTTT,CASSVGTKNTGELFF
TRBV5-1,few,TRBJ2-1,TRBD1,TGCGCCAGCAGCATTGACAGGGAATTTTCCAATGAGCAGTTCTTC,CASSIDREFSNEQFF
TRBV4-3,few,TRBJ1-5,.,TGCGCCAGCAGCCAAGATCGGGTAGAGCCCCAGCATTTT,CASSQDRVEPQHF
TRBV5-1,few,TRBJ2-3,TRBD2,TGCGCCAGCAGCTTAGGTATAGCGGGATCGGCCGATACGCAGTATTTT,CASSLGIAGSADTQYF
TRBV7-2,.,TRBJ2-3,.,TGTGCCAGCAGCTCACAACTAGGGGGGGCTGGCCCGCAGTATTTT,CASSSQLGGAGPQYF
TRBV11-3,.,TRBJ2-2,TRBD1,TGTGCCAGCAGCCCCCGGACAGGGAACACCGGGGAGCTGTTTTTT,CASSPRTGNTGELFF
TRBV14,many,TRBJ2-5,.,TGTGCCAGCAGCCAAGATCAATCGGCAGGGCACTGGACCCAGTACTTC,CASSQDQSAGHWTQYF
TRBV28,.,TRBJ1-5,.,TGTGCCAGCATTGATTCGGGTGGGAGCAATCAGCCCCAGCATTTT,CASIDSGGSNQPQHF
TRBV7-2,few,TRBJ2-1,.,TGTGCCAGCAGCTTTAGGCTAGTTAGCGATGAGCAGTTCTTC,CASSFRLVSDEQFF
TRBV2,few,TRBJ2-1,TRBD2,TGTGCCAGCAGTGCGGGACTAGCGGGACTTGATGAGCAGTTCTTC,CASSAGLAGLDEQFF
TRBV7-2,few,TRBJ1-5,.,TGTGCCAGCAGCCCGACAGGAAGTAGGGATCAGCCCCAGCATTTT,CASSPTGSRDQPQHF
TRBV9,few,TRBJ1-2,.,TGTGCCAGCAGCGTAGAGGGGGGGGCTCTGATCCGCTACACCTTC,CASSVEGGALIRYTF
TRBV5-6,few,TRBJ2-5,TRBD1,TGTGCCAGCAGCACCGGGACAGGGACGGGAGAGACCCAGTACTTC,CASSTGTGTGETQYF
TRBV4-2,few,TRBJ1-5,.,TGTGCCAGCAGCCAAGTTCAGATGGATCAGCCCCAGCATTTT,CASSQVQMDQPQHF
TRBV7-6,few,TRBJ2-7,TRBD1,TGTGCCAGCAGCCGGACAGGCCCCTACGAGCAGTACTTC,CASSRTGPYEQYF
TRBV16,.,TRBJ2-7,TRBD1,TGTGCCAGCAGCCAATTTGAGGGGGCGATTTACGAGCAGTACTTC,CASSQFEGAIYEQYF
TRBV18,few,TRBJ1-1,TRBD1,TGTGCCAGCTTATTAGACAGGGAGGTCACTGAAGCTTTCTTT,CASLLDREVTEAFF
TRBV7-2,few,TRBJ2-5,TRBD1,TGTGCCAGCAGCCCGGACAGGGCCCAAGAGACCCAGTACTTC,CASSPDRAQETQYF
TRBV5-8,.,TRBJ2-7,.,TGTGCCAGCAGCCCCCTGGACACGCACTACGAGCAGTACTTC,CASSPLDTHYEQYF
TRBV23-1,.,TRBJ2-7,TRBD1,TGCGCCAGCAGCCCTGGCGCAGGGGGCGGCGAGCAGTACTTC,CASSPGAGGGEQYF
TRBV5-4,few,TRBJ2-7,TRBD2,TGTGCCAGTAGCGGGACTAGCTCCTACGAGCAGTACTTC,CASSGTSSYEQYF
TRBV15,few,TRBJ2-7,.,TGTGCCACCAGCAGAGTAACAGGCTCCTACGAGCAGTACTTC,CATSRVTGSYEQYF
TRBV19,.,TRBJ2-7,TRBD1,TGTGCCAGTACCACGGGACAGGGGGCTTACGAGCAGTACTTC,CASTTGQGAYEQYF
TRBV28,few,TRBJ1-4,.,TGTGCCAGCAGTTTGGAGGGGACGGGAACTAATGAAAAACTGTTTTTT,CASSLEGTGTNEKLFF
TRBV30,.,TRBJ2-7,TRBD1,TGTGCCTGGGGGACAGGGGGGACCTACGAGCAGTACTTC,CAWGTGGTYEQYF